The clone carrying this T cell receptor (beta chain) was seen repeatedly, ten times or more. Germline V CDR1 and CDR2: MNHNS, SASEGT. This CDR3 spans 13 amino acids. Trimming stripped 8 bases from V and 3 bases from J, with 14 bases between. This sample is drawn from a study of early T cells in non-severe SARS-CoV-2 infection. Individually, cDNA molecules had unique molecular identifiers attached to them. TCRdb called the 5' RACE reads again in MiXCR, with one record for every CDR3 protein. The data hold about 77,000 distinct CDR3 sequences, with roughly 9.4% observed a single time. Input material: whole blood. The sequence derives from an adult who was a healthcare worker with PCR-confirmed SARS-CoV-2 infection or an uninfected control (not recorded which). The genes are TRBV6-1 and TRBJ2-7; the D gene could be TRBD1 or TRBD2 (5 bases each). CDR3 region: CASPRDGFYEQYF. For the CDR3, the DNA is TGTGCCAGCCCCCGGGACGGATTCTACGAGCAGTACTTC.